These 3 T cell receptor beta chains were sequenced from one sample in a study of blood T cell repertoires in COVID-19. Repertoires were generated with immunoSEQ multiplex PCR, while TCRdb's copy carries only in-frame clones and drops some. Of tens of thousands of clones in the sample, roughly four fifths were seen once. The sample comprised peripheral blood. The receptors derive from a human donor in a cohort sampled during active COVID-19.

V is TRBV11-3 and J is TRBJ1-1; tentatively, D is TRBD1 (5 bases). The CDR3 totals 16 residues. CDR1 and CDR2 (germline): SGHNT, YENEEA. V shed 5 bases and J shed 1 base, with 17 bases lying between them. The CDR3: CASSPERGTENTEAFF. In nucleotides, the CDR3 is TGTGCCAGCAGCCCCGAGCGGGGGACTGAGAACACTGAAGCTTTCTTT.

J is TRBJ1-1 and V is TRBV28; 7 nucleotides align to TRBD1. The CDR3 is 11 residues long. Trimming removed 9 bases from V and 7 bases from J; junction bases left unmatched: 5. The germline CDR1 and CDR2 sequences are MDHEN and SYDVKM. The chain's CDR3 is CARGTEGEAFF. Here the CDR3 DNA reads TGTGCCAGGGGGACAGAGGGTGAAGCTTTCTTT.

This clone has more than one count but fewer than ten. V usage is TRBV5-6 and J usage is TRBJ1-6; D unclear. CDR3 length: 14 residues. Trimming cost V 1 base and J 5 bases, with 7 bases left between them. CDR1 SGHDT and CDR2 YYEEEE come from the germline V gene. This CDR3 reads CASSLRVNNSPLHF. CDR3 sequence (DNA): TGTGCCAGCAGCTTGCGGGTAAATAATTCACCCCTCCACTTT.